This TCR beta chain was sequenced for a study of CD8+ T cells in alopecia areata. Study outcomes and limitations: Scalp samples also yield sequences from resident alphabeta T cells of normal skin.

RNA extraction and reverse transcription yielded cDNA as sequencing template. Produced via immunoSEQ multiplex PCR; TCRdb's table is partial and in-frame only. The sample has about 150,000 clones, around half seen once. Only a few counts were recorded for this clone. Its antigen is still unknown. Sampling of alopecia areata patients yielded lesional scalp punch biopsies as well as peripheral blood. CDR3 length: 11 residues. V lost 5 bases, J lost 9 bases, and 8 bases lay in between. Germline V CDR1 and CDR2: MNHEY, SMNVEV (reference sequence). The chain is built from TRBV27 and TRBJ2-1, with a weak D call TRBD1 (6 bases). This sequence was found in a human donor with alopecia areata. The source was CD8+ T cells sorted from blood, collected at week 0. CDR3 protein: CASSPGVEQFF. In DNA, the CDR3 is TGTGCCAGCAGTCCAGGGGTTGAGCAGTTCTTC.